The rows below give T cell receptor beta chains drawn from one sample of a study of blood T cells in healthy people across ages. TCRdb ran MiXCR on the 5' RACE reads and lists one entry per CDR3 protein. The table lists about 1.8 million distinct CDR3 sequences, about 49% of them singletons. Material for sequencing was blood. The receptor set was obtained from a middle-aged woman in good health. CDR3s include the opening cysteine and the closing phenylalanine or tryptophan. The D gene is left open where the match is weak. Clone size is shown for a subset of rows, as once, few, many or a class of expanded clone.

>TRBJ2-4|.|.|TRBV9
TGTGCCAGCAGCCCAATGGAACCCGGGGCCAAAAACATTCAGTACTTC
CASSPMEPGAKNIQYF
>TRBJ2-5|.|.|TRBV16
TGTGCCAGCGCCGACGGAGAGACCCAGTACTTC
CASADGETQYF
>TRBJ2-7|TRBD1|.|TRBV11-2
TGTGCCAGCAGCTGGCGACAGGGGAGGACCTACGAGCAGTACTTC
CASSWRQGRTYEQYF
>TRBJ2-7|.|few|TRBV7-2
TGTGCCAGCAGCTTAGATTTCAGGGGCGGGCAGTACTTC
CASSLDFRGGQYF
>TRBJ2-3|TRBD2|few|TRBV20-1
TGCAGTGCTAGAGATGACGGGGGGGACACAGATACGCAGTATTTT
CSARDDGGDTDTQYF
>TRBJ1-2|.|.|TRBV7-8
TGTGCCAGCAGTTCCCTGGGGTGGAGACTTAAGGACTATGGCTACACCTTC
CASSSLGWRLKDYGYTF
>TRBJ1-2|.|.|TRBV3-1
TGTGCCAGCAGCCAAGCTGGACCGACTTATGGCTACACCTTC
CASSQAGPTYGYTF
>TRBJ1-2|TRBD1|.|TRBV20-1
TGCAGTATAAGTCAGGGGGTAGAAGGCTACACCTTC
CSISQGVEGYTF
>TRBJ1-4|.|.|TRBV2
TGTGCCAGCAGGCGAGACCAAGGGGAAAAACTGTTTTTT
CASRRDQGEKLFF
>TRBJ2-3|TRBD2|.|TRBV27
TGTGCCAGCAGTTCGAGACTAGCGGGGGCCTTTAGCACAGATACGCAGTATTTT
CASSSRLAGAFSTDTQYF
>TRBJ1-2|.|few|TRBV10-2
TGCGCCAGCAGTGAGGACTCTGGCTACACCTTC
CASSEDSGYTF
>TRBJ1-2|.|.|TRBV12-3/TRBV12-4
TGTGCCAGCAGACTTCGACCCCATGGCTACACCTTC
CASRLRPHGYTF
>TRBJ1-1|TRBD1|.|TRBV5-1
TGCGCCAGCAGCTTGGTCGAGGGGGCCAGTGAAGCTTTCTTT
CASSLVEGASEAFF
>TRBJ1-5|.|.|TRBV20-1
TGCAGTGCTATTGGGGAGGGGTCCGGACAGCTCCTAAATCAGCCCCAGCATTTT
CSAIGEGSGQLLNQPQHF
>TRBJ2-5|.|.|TRBV28
TGTGCCAGCAGTGTACAGGGTTACCGTGAGCAGTACTTC
CASSVQGYREQYF